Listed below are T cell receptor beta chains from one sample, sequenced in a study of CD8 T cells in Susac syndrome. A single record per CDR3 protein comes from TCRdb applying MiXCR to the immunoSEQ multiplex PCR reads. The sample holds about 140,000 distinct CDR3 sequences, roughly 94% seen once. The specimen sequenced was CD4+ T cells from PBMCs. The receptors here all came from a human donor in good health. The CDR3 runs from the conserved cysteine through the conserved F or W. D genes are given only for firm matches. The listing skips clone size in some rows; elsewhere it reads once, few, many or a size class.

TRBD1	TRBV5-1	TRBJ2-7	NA	CASSRGDRDEQYF	TGCGCCAGCAGCCGGGGTGACAGGGACGAGCAGTACTTC
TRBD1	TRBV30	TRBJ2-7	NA	CAWDETGDGYEQYF	TGTGCCTGGGACGAGACAGGGGATGGGTACGAGCAGTACTTC
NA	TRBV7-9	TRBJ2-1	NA	CALTGRDGYNEQFF	TGTGCCCTCACAGGGAGGGACGGGTACAATGAGCAGTTCTTC
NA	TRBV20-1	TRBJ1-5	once	CSASPGHSNQPQHF	TGCAGTGCTAGTCCCGGCCATAGCAATCAGCCCCAGCATTTT
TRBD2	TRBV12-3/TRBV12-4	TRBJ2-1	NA	CASSFLLAGGEQFF	TGTGCCAGCAGTTTCCTCTTAGCGGGAGGTGAGCAGTTCTTC
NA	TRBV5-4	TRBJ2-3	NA	CASTPRGRPYTDTQYF	TGTGCCAGCACCCCCCGGGGGAGGCCGTACACAGATACGCAGTATTTT
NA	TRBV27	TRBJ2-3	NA	CASGLTVGRLTDTQYF	TGTGCCAGCGGTCTTACGGTCGGCCGGCTCACAGATACGCAGTATTTT
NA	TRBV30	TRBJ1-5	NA	CAWSGTASNQPQHF	TGTGCCTGGAGTGGAACCGCTAGCAATCAGCCCCAGCATTTT
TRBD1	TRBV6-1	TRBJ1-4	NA	CASTRTGYLGKLFF	TGTGCCAGCACCCGGACAGGGTATCTTGGAAAACTGTTTTTT
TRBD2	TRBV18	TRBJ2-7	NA	CASSFSVGGASEQYF	TGTGCCAGCTCCTTTAGCGTCGGGGGGGCTAGCGAGCAGTACTTC
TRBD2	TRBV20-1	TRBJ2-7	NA	CSASYQGTSGTYEQYF	TGCAGTGCTAGTTACCAGGGGACTAGCGGAACCTACGAGCAGTACTTC
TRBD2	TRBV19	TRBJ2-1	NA	CASSSPSGIKQFF	TGTGCCAGTAGTAGCCCTAGCGGGATTAAGCAGTTCTTC
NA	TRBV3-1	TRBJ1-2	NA	CASSQEEGLYGYTF	TGTGCCAGCAGCCAAGAGGAAGGGCTCTATGGCTACACCTTC
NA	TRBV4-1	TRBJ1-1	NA	CASSLLPGNMNTEAFF	TGCGCCAGCAGCCTCCTCCCCGGCAACATGAACACTGAAGCTTTCTTT
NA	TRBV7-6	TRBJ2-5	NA	CASSLILVGETQYF	TGTGCCAGCAGCTTAATTCTGGTGGGAGAGACCCAGTACTTC
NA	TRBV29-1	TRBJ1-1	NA	CSVPDTRAISTEAFF	TGCAGCGTTCCGGATACCAGGGCGATTTCCACTGAAGCTTTCTTT
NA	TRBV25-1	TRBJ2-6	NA	CASAAGSGANVLTF	TGTGCCAGCGCGGCAGGCTCTGGGGCCAACGTCCTGACTTTC
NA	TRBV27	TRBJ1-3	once	CASSLGGGKGNTIYF	TGTGCCAGCAGTTTAGGCGGGGGGAAGGGAAACACCATATATTTT
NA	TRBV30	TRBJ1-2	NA	CAWSVVGANYYGYTF	TGTGCCTGGAGTGTCGTAGGGGCAAACTACTATGGCTACACCTTC
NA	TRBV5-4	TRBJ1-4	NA	CASSPSSGYEKLFF	TGTGCCAGCAGCCCATCGTCAGGCTATGAAAAACTGTTTTTT
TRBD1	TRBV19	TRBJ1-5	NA	CASKETGVSNQPQHF	TGTGCCAGTAAGGAGACAGGGGTGAGCAATCAGCCCCAGCATTTT
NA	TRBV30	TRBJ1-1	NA	CACFRGANTEAFF	TGTGCCTGTTTTCGGGGGGCGAACACTGAAGCTTTCTTT
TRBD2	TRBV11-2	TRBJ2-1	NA	CASSLDGSGLPFNEQFF	TGTGCCAGCAGCTTAGATGGGTCGGGACTACCTTTCAATGAGCAGTTCTTC
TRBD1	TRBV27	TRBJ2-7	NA	CASIRTGTGSYEQYF	TGTGCCAGCATAAGAACCGGGACAGGGTCCTACGAGCAGTACTTC
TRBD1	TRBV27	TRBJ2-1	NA	CASRRRPGQGVLNKYNEQFF	TGTGCCAGCAGGCGACGGCCGGGACAGGGGGTCCTAAACAAATACAATGAGCAGTTCTTC
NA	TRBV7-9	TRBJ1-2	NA	CASSSKSWVYGYTF	TGTGCCAGCAGCTCAAAATCTTGGGTCTATGGCTACACCTTC
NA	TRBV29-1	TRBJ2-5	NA	CSVDMGEGSQETQYF	TGCAGCGTTGACATGGGGGAAGGGAGCCAAGAGACCCAGTACTTC
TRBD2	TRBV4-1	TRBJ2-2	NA	CASSSRTRHTGELFF	TGCGCCAGCAGCTCCCGGACTAGACACACCGGGGAGCTGTTTTTT
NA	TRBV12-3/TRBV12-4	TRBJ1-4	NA	CASSPTGSPNEKLFF	TGTGCCAGCAGTCCTACAGGGTCACCTAATGAAAAACTGTTTTTT
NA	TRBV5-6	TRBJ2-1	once	CASSLEGSQFF	TGTGCCAGCAGCTTGGAAGGATCGCAGTTCTTC
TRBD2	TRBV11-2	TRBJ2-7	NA	CASSPNGLAGDEQYF	TGTGCCAGCAGCCCTAACGGACTAGCGGGAGACGAGCAGTACTTC
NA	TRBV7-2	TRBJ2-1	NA	CASSLKFEQFF	TGTGCCAGCAGCTTAAAGTTTGAGCAGTTCTTC
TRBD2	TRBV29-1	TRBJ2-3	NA	CSVVRAGGGLTDTQYF	TGCAGCGTTGTAAGAGCGGGAGGGGGGTTGACAGATACGCAGTATTTT
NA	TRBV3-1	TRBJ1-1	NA	CASSQGPDTEAFF	TGTGCCAGCAGCCAAGGCCCAGACACTGAAGCTTTCTTT
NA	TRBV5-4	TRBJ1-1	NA	CASSVPKGENTEAFF	TGTGCCAGCAGCGTACCAAAGGGTGAGAACACTGAAGCTTTCTTT
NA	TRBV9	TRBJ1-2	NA	CASSVAPQGSDGYTF	TGTGCCAGCAGCGTGGCCCCTCAGGGATCGGATGGCTACACCTTC
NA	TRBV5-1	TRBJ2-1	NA	CASSLISGTEQFF	TGCGCCAGCAGCTTGATATCGGGTACGGAGCAGTTCTTC
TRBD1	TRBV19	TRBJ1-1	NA	CASTPEAGDRGNTEAFF	TGTGCCAGTACCCCGGAGGCGGGTGACAGGGGGAATACTGAAGCTTTCTTT
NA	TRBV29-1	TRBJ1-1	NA	CSVEQAMNTEAFF	TGCAGCGTTGAACAGGCCATGAACACTGAAGCTTTCTTT
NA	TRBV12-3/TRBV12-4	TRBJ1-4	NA	CASSPQFSEKLFF	TGTGCCAGCAGTCCCCAATTTTCTGAAAAACTGTTTTTT
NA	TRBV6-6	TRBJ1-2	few	CASSYEGNYGYTF	TGTGCCAGCAGTTACGAGGGCAACTATGGCTACACCTTC
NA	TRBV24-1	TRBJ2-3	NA	CATSEPGRTDTQYF	TGTGCCACCAGTGAGCCGGGACGCACAGATACGCAGTATTTT